This T cell receptor beta chain was obtained from a study of cytomegalovirus exposure and HLA in healthy donors. From germline, CDR1 is SGHKS and CDR2 YYEKEE (reference sequence). Trimming removed 0 bases from V and 4 bases from J, with 13 bases in between. The CDR3 runs to 16 residues. Assay used: immunoSEQ multiplex PCR; TCRdb lists only in-frame clones, some missing. The sample contains about 150,000 clones, roughly 91% of which appear only once. This sequence was found in a man aged 18-30 years in good health and CMV-seronegative. The material sequenced was PBMCs. The V call is TRBV5-5, the J call TRBJ2-2; unclear D gene. Written as DNA, the CDR3 is TGTGCCAGCAGCTTGGGGCCCGCTTCGGGCACCGGGGAGCTGTTTTTT. Translation: CASSLGPASGTGELFF.